The clone carrying this T cell receptor (beta chain) turned up a few times. The record originates from a study of cytomegalovirus exposure and HLA in healthy donors. PCR primers comprised 60 Vbeta and 13 Jbeta primers. TCRdb's table, derived via immunoSEQ multiplex PCR, lists solely in-frame clones and lacks some. The sample carries 170,000 or so clones, over 65% recorded once. Germline CDR1 and CDR2: SGHDN and FVKESK. This CDR3 comprises 15 residues. Trimming took 9 bases from V and 4 from J, leaving 19 bases between them. The chain is built from TRBV14 and TRBJ2-1; D uncertain. The receptor comes from a woman in her 30s in good health and CMV-seropositive. The sequenced material came from PBMCs. Here the CDR3 reads CARDTVCSSYNEQFF. DNA for the CDR3: TGTGCCAGAGACACAGTCTGCTCCTCTTACAATGAGCAGTTCTTC. The variable domain in full, completed from reference TRBV14 and TRBJ2-1, reads EAGVTQFPSHSVIEKGQTVTLRCDPISGHDNLYWYRRVMGKEIKFLLHFVKESKQDESGMPNNRFLAERTGGTYSTLKVQPAELEDSGVYFCARDTVCSSYNEQFFGPGTRLTVL.